Listed below are T cell receptor beta chains from one sample, sequenced in a study of cytomegalovirus exposure and HLA in healthy donors. The assay was immunoSEQ multiplex PCR, and TCRdb's table has in-frame clones only and misses some. The sample includes about 160,000 clones, around 79% seen only once; the top ten take 4.3%. Source material: PBMCs. The source of these receptors is a man aged 40-50 years in good health and CMV-seronegative. Both conserved end residues are part of each CDR3. A D gene is named only where the DNA matches it firmly. Clone sizes are given selectively: once, few, many, or a class where the clone is expanded.

clone size: few
V gene: TRBV6-5
J gene: TRBJ2-6
D gene: -
CDR3 DNA: TGTGCCAGCGGACTCTTTGGGGCCAACGTCCTGACTTTC
CDR3 protein: CASGLFGANVLTF

clone size: -
V gene: TRBV7-6
J gene: TRBJ2-5
D gene: TRBD1
CDR3 DNA: TGTGCCAGCAGCCTACCAACAGGGGCGGAAGAGACCCAGTACTTC
CDR3 protein: CASSLPTGAEETQYF

clone size: -
V gene: TRBV29-1
J gene: TRBJ1-1
D gene: TRBD1
CDR3 DNA: TGCAGCGTGCCGGGACAGGGGAACACTGAAGCTTTCTTT
CDR3 protein: CSVPGQGNTEAFF

clone size: -
V gene: TRBV2
J gene: TRBJ2-3
D gene: TRBD2
CDR3 DNA: TGTGCCAGCAGTGCGCGGGGGGGCGTCGATACGCAGTATTTT
CDR3 protein: CASSARGGVDTQYF

clone size: once
V gene: TRBV25-1
J gene: TRBJ2-4
D gene: TRBD1
CDR3 DNA: TGTGCCAGCACCTTACCGTGGACAGGGGGGAACATTCAGTACTTC
CDR3 protein: CASTLPWTGGNIQYF

clone size: once
V gene: TRBV7-9
J gene: TRBJ2-1
D gene: -
CDR3 DNA: TGTGCCAGCAGTCGCGACGACGCCGGCGGACAGTTCCACAATGAGCAGTTCTTC
CDR3 protein: CASSRDDAGGQFHNEQFF

clone size: -
V gene: TRBV4-1
J gene: TRBJ1-2
D gene: -
CDR3 DNA: TGCGCCAGCAGCCAAGGGACTTTGACGGCTTATGGCTACACCTTC
CDR3 protein: CASSQGTLTAYGYTF

clone size: -
V gene: TRBV6-4
J gene: TRBJ2-1
D gene: -
CDR3 DNA: TGTGCCAGCAGTGAGGGAGGGGGGCCCTACAATGAGCAGTTCTTC
CDR3 protein: CASSEGGGPYNEQFF

clone size: once
V gene: TRBV4-3
J gene: TRBJ2-2
D gene: TRBD1
CDR3 DNA: TGCGCCAGCAGCCAGGACAGGGCGGCAAGCGCCGGGGAGCTGTTTTTT
CDR3 protein: CASSQDRAASAGELFF

clone size: -
V gene: TRBV18
J gene: TRBJ1-1
D gene: -
CDR3 DNA: TGTGCCAGCTCACCTCTCGGGGGGAACACTGAAGCTTTCTTT
CDR3 protein: CASSPLGGNTEAFF

clone size: -
V gene: TRBV5-1
J gene: TRBJ2-5
D gene: TRBD2
CDR3 DNA: TGCGCCAGCAGCTTGACTAGCGGGGGTGGGGAGACCCAGTACTTC
CDR3 protein: CASSLTSGGGETQYF

clone size: -
V gene: TRBV19
J gene: TRBJ1-6
D gene: TRBD1
CDR3 DNA: TGTGCCAGTAGTACGACGCGACAGGGGGCTTCAAATTCACCCCTCCACTTT
CDR3 protein: CASSTTRQGASNSPLHF

clone size: once
V gene: TRBV19
J gene: TRBJ1-2
D gene: -
CDR3 DNA: TGTGCCAGTAGTATAAGGACAACAGCTAACTATGGCTACACCTTC
CDR3 protein: CASSIRTTANYGYTF

clone size: -
V gene: TRBV2
J gene: TRBJ1-1
D gene: -
CDR3 DNA: TGTGCCAGCAGTGACGGAGAGAACACTGAAGCTTTCTTT
CDR3 protein: CASSDGENTEAFF

clone size: -
V gene: TRBV28
J gene: TRBJ2-3
D gene: -
CDR3 DNA: TGTGCCAGCAGTCCACAAAACACAGATACGCAGTATTTT
CDR3 protein: CASSPQNTDTQYF